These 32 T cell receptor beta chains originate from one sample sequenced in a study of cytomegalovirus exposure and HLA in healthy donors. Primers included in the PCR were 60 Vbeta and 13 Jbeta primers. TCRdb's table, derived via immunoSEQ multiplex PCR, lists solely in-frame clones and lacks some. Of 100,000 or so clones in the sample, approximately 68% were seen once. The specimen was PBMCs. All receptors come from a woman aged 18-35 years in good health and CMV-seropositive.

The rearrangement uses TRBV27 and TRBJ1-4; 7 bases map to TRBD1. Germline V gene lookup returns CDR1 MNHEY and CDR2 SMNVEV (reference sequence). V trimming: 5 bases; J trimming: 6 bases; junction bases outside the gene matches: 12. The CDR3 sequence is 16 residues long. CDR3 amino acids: CASSIDRVRVHEKLFF. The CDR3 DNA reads TGTGCCAGCAGTATCGACAGGGTGAGAGTGCATGAAAAACTGTTTTTT. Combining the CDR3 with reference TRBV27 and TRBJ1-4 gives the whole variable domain EAQVTQNPRYLITVTGKKLTVTCSQNMNHEYMSWYRQDPGLGLRQIYYSMNVEVTDKGDVPEGYKVSRKEKRNFPLILESPSPNQTSLYFCASSIDRVRVHEKLFFGSGTQLSVL.

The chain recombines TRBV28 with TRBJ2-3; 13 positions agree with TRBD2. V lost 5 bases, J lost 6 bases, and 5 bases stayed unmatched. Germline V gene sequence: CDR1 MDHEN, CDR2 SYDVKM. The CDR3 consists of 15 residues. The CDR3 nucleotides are TGTGCCAGCAGTCCGCCACTAGCGGGAGGGGATACGCAGTATTTT. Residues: CASSPPLAGGDTQYF.

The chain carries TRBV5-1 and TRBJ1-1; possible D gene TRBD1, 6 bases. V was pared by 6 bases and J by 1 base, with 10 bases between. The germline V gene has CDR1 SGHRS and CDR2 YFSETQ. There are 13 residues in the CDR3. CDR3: CASTRGENTEAFF. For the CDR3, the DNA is TGCGCCAGCACCAGGGGTGAGAACACTGAAGCTTTCTTT.

The CDR3 DNA follows: TGTGCCAGCAGTCGTGACAGGGTTATGGGTAGTCAGCCCCAGCATTTT. This gives the protein CASSRDRVMGSQPQHF. The V gene is TRBV6-6, the J gene TRBJ1-5; TRBD1 agrees at 7 bases. Germline loops: CDR1 MNHNY, CDR2 SVGAGI (reference sequence). V gave up 5 bases and J gave up 6 bases; unmatched junction bases: 13. The CDR3 has 16 residues.

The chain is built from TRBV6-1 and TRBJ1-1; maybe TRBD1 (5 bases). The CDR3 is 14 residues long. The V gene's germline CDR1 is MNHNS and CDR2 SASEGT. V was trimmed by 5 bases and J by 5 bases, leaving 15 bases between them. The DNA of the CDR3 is TGTGCCAGCAGTTTCTCACAGGCGTGGACTGAAGCTTTCTTT. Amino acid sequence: CASSFSQAWTEAFF.

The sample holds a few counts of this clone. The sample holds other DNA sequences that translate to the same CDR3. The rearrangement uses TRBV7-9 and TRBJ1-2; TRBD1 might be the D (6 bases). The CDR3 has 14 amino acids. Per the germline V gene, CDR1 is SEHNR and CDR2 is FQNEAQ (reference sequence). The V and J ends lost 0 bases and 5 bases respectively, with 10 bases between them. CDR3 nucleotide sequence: TGTGCCAGCAGCTTAGCACAGGGCGGTTATGGCTACACCTTC. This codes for CASSLAQGGYGYTF.

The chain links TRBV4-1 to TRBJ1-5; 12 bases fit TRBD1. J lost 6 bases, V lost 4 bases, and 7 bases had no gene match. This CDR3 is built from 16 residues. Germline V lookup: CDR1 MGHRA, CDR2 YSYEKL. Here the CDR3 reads CASSLLGTGGGQPQHF. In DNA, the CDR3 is TGCGCCAGCAGCCTCTTAGGGACAGGGGGCGGTCAGCCCCAGCATTTT.

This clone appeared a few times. CDR3 DNA: TGCGCCAGCAGCTTACTAGCGGGGGACGTCGAGCAGTACTTC. This gives the protein CASSLLAGDVEQYF. This rearrangement joins TRBV5-1 to TRBJ2-7; 11 nucleotides align to TRBD2. The CDR3 consists of 14 residues. Germline V gives CDR1 SGHRS, CDR2 YFSETQ. V shed 2 bases, J shed 6 bases, and the junction held 4 bases outside the gene matches.

The DNA for the CDR3 is TGCGCCAGCAGCTCGGAGAGGTATGCCGGGACTGAAGCTTTCTTT. Its translation is CASSSERYAGTEAFF. The rearrangement uses TRBV5-1 and TRBJ1-1, with unresolved D. V was shortened by 3 bases and J by 5 bases, with 17 bases between the two germline ends. Germline V lookup: CDR1 SGHRS, CDR2 YFSETQ. This CDR3 contains 15 residues.

CDR3 residues: CASSYGELNTEAFF. CDR3 nucleotide sequence: TGTGCCAGCAGTTACGGGGAGTTGAACACTGAAGCTTTCTTT. This rearrangement joins TRBV6-5 to TRBJ1-1; D unclear. There are 14 residues in the CDR3. Deletions cut 2 bases from V and 0 bases from J, with 7 bases between. In germline, CDR1 is MNHEY, CDR2 SVGAGI.

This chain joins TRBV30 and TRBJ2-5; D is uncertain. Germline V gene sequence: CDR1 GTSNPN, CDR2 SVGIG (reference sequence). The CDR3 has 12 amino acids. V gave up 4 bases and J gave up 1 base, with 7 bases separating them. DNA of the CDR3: TGTGCCTGGAATATCTTCCAAGAGACCCAGTACTTC. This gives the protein CAWNIFQETQYF.

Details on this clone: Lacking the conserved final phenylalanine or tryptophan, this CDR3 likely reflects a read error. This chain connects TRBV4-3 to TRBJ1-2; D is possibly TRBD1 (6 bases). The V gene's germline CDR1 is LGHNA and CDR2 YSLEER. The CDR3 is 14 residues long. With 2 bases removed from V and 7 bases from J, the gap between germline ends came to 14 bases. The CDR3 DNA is TGCGCCAGCAGCCAATCGATTCAGGGGCCTGGCTACACCCTC. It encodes CASSQSIQGPGYTL.

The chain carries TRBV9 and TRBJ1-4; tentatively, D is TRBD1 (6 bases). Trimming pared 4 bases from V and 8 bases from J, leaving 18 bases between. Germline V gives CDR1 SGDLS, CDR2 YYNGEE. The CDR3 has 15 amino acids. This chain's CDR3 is CASSPRGAGGEKLFF. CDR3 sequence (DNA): TGTGCCAGCAGCCCGCGGGGGGCGGGGGGGGAAAAACTGTTTTTT.

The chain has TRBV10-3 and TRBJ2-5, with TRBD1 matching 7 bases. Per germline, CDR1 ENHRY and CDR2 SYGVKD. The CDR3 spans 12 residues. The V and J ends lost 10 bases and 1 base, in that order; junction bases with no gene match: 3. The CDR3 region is CATRDSQETQYF. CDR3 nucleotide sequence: TGTGCCACGAGGGACAGCCAAGAGACCCAGTACTTC.

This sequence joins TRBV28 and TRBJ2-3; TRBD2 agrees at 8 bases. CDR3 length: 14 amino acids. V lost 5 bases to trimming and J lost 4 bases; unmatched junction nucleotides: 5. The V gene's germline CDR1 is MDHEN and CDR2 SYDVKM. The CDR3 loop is CASSARTSPDTQYF. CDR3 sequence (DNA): TGTGCCAGCAGTGCCCGGACTAGCCCAGATACGCAGTATTTT.

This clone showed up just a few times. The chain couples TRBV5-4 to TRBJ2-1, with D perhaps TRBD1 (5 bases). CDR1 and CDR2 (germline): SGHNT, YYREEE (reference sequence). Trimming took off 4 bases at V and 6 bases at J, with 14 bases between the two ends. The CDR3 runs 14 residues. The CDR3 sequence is CASSQGPGGNEQFF. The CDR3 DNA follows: TGTGCCAGCAGCCAGGGCCCCGGCGGCAATGAGCAGTTCTTC.

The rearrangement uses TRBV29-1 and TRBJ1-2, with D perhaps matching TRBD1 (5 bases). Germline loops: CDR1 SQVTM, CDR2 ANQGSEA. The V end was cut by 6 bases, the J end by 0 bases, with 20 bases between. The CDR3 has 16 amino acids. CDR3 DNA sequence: TGCAGCGTCCCCCCGCAGGGTTTTGATACTAACTATGGCTACACCTTC. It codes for CSVPPQGFDTNYGYTF.

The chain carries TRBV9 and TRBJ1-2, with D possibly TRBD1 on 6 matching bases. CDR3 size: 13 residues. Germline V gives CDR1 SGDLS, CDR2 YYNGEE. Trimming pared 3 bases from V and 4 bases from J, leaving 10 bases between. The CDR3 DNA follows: TGTGCCAGCAGCGATTCGACAGGCTATGGCTACACCTTC. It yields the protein CASSDSTGYGYTF. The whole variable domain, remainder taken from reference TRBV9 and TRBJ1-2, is DSGVTQTPKHLITATGQRVTLRCSPRSGDLSVYWYQQSLDQGLQFLIQYYNGEERAKGNILERFSAQQFPDLHSELNLSSLELGDSALYFCASSDSTGYGYTFGSGTRLTVV.

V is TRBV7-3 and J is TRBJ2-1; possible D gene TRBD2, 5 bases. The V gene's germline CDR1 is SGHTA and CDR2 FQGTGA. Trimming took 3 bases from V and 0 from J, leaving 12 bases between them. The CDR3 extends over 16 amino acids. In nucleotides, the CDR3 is TGTGCCAGCAGCTTCTACCCGGGGATCTCCTACAATGAGCAGTTCTTC. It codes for CASSFYPGISYNEQFF.

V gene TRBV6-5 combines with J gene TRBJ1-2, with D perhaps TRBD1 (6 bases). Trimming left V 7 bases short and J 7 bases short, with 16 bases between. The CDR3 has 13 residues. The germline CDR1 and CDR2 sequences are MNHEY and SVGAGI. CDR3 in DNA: TGTGCCAGCACCAAGGGGGGGGGAAGTGGCTACACCTTC. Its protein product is CASTKGGGSGYTF.

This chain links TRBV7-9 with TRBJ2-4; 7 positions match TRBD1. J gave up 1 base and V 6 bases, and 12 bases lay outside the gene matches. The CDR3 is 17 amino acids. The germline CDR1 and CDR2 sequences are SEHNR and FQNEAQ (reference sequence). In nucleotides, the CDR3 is TGTGCCAGCAGGGCCGAATCACAGGGGTGGGCCAAAAACATTCAGTACTTC. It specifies CASRAESQGWAKNIQYF.

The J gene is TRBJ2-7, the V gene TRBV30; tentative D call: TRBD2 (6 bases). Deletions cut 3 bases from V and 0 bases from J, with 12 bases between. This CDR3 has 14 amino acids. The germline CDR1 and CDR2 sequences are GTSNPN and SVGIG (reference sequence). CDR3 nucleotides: TGTGCCTGGAGGAATCCGGGACTCTCCTACGAGCAGTACTTC. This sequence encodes CAWRNPGLSYEQYF.

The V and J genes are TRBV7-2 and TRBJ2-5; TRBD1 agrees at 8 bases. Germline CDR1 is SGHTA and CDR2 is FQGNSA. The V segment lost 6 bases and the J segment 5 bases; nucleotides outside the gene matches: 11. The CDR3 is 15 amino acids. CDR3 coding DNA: TGTGCCAGCAGTCTCGAGACAGGGGTTGGGGAGACCCAGTACTTC. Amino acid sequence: CASSLETGVGETQYF.

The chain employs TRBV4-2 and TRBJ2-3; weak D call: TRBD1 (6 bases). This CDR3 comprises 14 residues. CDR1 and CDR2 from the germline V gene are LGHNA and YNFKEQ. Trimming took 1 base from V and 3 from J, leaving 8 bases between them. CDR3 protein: CASSQAGQTDTQYF. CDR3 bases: TGTGCCAGCAGCCAAGCGGGACAAACAGATACGCAGTATTTT.

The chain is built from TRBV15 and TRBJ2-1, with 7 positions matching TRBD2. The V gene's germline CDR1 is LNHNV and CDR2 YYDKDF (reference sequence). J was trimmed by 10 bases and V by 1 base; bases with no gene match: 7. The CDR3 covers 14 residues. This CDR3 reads CATSRVAGVGEQFF. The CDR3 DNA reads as TGTGCCACCAGCAGAGTTGCGGGGGTAGGCGAGCAGTTCTTC.

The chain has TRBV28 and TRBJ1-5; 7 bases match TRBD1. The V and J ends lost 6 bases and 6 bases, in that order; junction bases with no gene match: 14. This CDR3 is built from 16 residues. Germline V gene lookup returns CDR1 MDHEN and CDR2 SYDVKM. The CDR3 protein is CASSEDRGGIGQPQHF. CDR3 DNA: TGTGCCAGCAGCGAGGACAGAGGGGGCATCGGTCAGCCCCAGCATTTT.

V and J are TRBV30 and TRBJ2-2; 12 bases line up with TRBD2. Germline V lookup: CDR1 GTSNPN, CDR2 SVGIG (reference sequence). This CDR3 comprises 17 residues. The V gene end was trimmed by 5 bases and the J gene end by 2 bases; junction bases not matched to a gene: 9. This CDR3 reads CAWQPGLAGLNTGELFF. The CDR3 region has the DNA TGTGCCTGGCAGCCCGGACTAGCGGGACTAAACACCGGGGAGCTGTTTTTT.

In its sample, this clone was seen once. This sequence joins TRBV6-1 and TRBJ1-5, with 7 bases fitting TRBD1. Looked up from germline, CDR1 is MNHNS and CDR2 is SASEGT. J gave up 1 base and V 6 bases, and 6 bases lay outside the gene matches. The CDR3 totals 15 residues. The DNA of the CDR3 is TGTGCCAGCAGACCTGGGACAGCCAGCAATCAGCCCCAGCATTTT. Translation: CASRPGTASNQPQHF.

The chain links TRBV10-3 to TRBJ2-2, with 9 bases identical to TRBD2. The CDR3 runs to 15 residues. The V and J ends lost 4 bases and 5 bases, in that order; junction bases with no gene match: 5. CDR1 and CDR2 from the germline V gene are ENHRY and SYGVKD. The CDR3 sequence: CAISGGLAGTGELFF. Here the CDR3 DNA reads TGTGCCATCAGTGGGGGGCTAGCGGGAACCGGGGAGCTGTTTTTT.

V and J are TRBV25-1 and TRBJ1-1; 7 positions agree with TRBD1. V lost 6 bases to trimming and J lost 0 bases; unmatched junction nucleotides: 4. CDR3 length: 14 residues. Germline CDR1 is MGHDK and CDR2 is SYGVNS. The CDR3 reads CASRGTGVNTEAFF. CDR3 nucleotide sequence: TGTGCCAGCAGGGGTACAGGGGTGAACACTGAAGCTTTCTTT.

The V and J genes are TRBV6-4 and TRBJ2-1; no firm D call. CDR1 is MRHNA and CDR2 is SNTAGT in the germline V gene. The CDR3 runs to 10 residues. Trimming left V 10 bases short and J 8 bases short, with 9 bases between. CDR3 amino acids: CATGLDEQFF. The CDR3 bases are TGTGCCACCGGCCTAGATGAGCAGTTCTTC.

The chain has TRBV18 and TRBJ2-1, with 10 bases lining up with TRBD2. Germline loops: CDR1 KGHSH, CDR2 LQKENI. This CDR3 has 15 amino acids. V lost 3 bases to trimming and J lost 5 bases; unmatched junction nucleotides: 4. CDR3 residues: CASSPTSGADNEQFF. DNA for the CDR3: TGTGCCAGCTCACCTACTAGCGGGGCCGACAATGAGCAGTTCTTC.